The sequence of this T cell receptor (beta chain) was determined in a study of blood T cell repertoires in COVID-19 (dated by TCRdb to the early 2020s). Notes on the research overall: Samples from collaborators originated in the United States, Italy and Spain and spanned both the acute and convalescent phases of COVID-19. The repertoires were released in a freely available public database meant as a resource for research on the immune response to SARS-CoV-2. The samples were drawn from the first 160 participants of the ongoing ImmuneRACE study and from over 950 subjects provided by 6 global collaborators. Deeply sampled blood TCRbeta repertoires from subjects exposed to, actively infected with, or recovered from COVID-19 were included in the dataset. The prospective study material was composed of cDNA or gDNA derived from T cells, B-cell-depleted T cells, or PBMCs. Where available, HLA class I and class II types were obtained from metadata supplied by the sample provider rather than from assay-based typing. Nearly every sample came with metadata listing a de-identified subject ID, COVID-19 status, age in years and sex. General study outcomes and caveats: The quantity of clinical and demographic metadata differed by source and by participant and was supplied without curation.

Concerning this clone: Its antigen is not yet known. No base-level quality is on record; no much larger clone is a single base apart.

The germline V gene (reference sequence) gives CDR1 as SEHNR and CDR2 as FQNEAQ. V is clipped by 4 bases and J by 11 bases, and the sequence between their germline boundaries is 19 bases long. The CDR3 goes from the cysteine to the phenylalanine over 14 residues. Here the CDR3 DNA is all that survives: 42 bases in frame from base 1. One collaborating source in Seattle enrolled patients while the patients were actively infected and followed the patients over time throughout the course of disease. Whole blood was collected in K2EDTA tubes by collaborating institutions according to the institutions' own protocols. For TCRbeta analysis, collaborators shipped samples as frozen whole blood, isolated PBMCs, or DNA extracted from either of those sample types. TCRbeta CDR3 regions were amplified from genomic DNA using the immunoSEQ Assay, a bias-controlled multiplex PCR. From the authors' description of their analysis: Within the assay, amplification of reference gene primers was used to estimate how many nucleated cells each sample contained. To quantify the absolute abundance of each unique TCRbeta CDR3 rearrangement, sequence reads were collapsed and filtered. For each sample, productive Simpson clonality was calculated as the square root of Simpson's diversity index across productive rearrangements. TCRdb limited this immuneACCESS table to in-frame rearrangements with V and J called. A share of clones is missing; checked studies link under half to unresolved V genes, and the rest is unexplained. Clone size and the V and J calls come from that table; the DNA yielded D and trimming. This sample holds 150,000 to 200,000 clones; around 83% were observed only once. Clones ranked in the top ten supply around 7.3% of the sample.

The V gene is TRBV7-9 and the J gene is TRBJ2-3; matching of 5 bases hints at TRBD2 as the D gene. This sequence was found in a woman between 70 and 85 years old with COVID-19, enrolled during active disease. The sequencing input was peripheral blood. CDR3 loop: CASSSDREGRLQYF. The sequenced DNA is TGTGCCAGCAGCTCCGACCGAGAGGGAAGGTTGCAGTATTTT.